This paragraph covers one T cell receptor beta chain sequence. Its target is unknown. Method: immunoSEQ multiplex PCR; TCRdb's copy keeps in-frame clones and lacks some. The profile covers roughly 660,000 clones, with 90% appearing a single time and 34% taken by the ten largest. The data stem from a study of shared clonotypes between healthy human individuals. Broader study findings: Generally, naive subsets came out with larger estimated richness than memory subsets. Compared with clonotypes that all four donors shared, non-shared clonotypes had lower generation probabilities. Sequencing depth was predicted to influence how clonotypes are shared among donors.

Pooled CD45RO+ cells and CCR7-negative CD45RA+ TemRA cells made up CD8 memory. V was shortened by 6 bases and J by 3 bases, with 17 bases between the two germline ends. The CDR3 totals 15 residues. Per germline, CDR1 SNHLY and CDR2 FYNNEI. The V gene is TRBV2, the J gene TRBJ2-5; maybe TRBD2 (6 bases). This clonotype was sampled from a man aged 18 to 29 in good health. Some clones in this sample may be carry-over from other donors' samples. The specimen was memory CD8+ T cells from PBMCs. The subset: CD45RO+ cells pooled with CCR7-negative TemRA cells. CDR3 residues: CASRGTQLSKETQYF. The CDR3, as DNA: TGTGCCAGCAGAGGGACTCAGTTATCCAAAGAGACCCAGTACTTC.